This TCR beta chain was sequenced in a study of cytomegalovirus exposure and HLA in healthy donors. PCR amplification relied on 60 Vbeta primers (plus 13 Jbeta primers). The method was immunoSEQ multiplex PCR; TCRdb's version includes in-frame clones alone and lacks a portion of them. The table shows roughly 190,000 clones, with over 60% occurring only once. The CDR3 spans 13 residues. Germline loops: CDR1 MNHEY, CDR2 SVGAGI. V lost 5 bases and J lost 5; bases outside the gene matches: 1. Study-level results: An assumption of roughly uniform sequencing depth across donors underlay the presence/absence analyses. A previous analysis found most TCR beta V segments productive roughly 87% or roughly 30% of the time.

Worth noting for this clone: Its target is unknown.

This TCR was sampled from a man aged 25 to 45 in good health and CMV-seropositive. Material: PBMCs. The chain recombines TRBV6-5 with TRBJ2-5; TRBD2 aligns across 11 bases. In DNA form, the CDR3 reads TGTGCCAGCAGTATAGCGGGGGGGGAGACCCAGTACTTC. It is translated as CASSIAGGETQYF.